This T cell receptor beta chain stems from a study of T cells in localized non-small cell lung cancer. Data came from immunoSEQ multiplex PCR; TCRdb stores just in-frame clones and leaves some out. Of 15,000 to 19,000 clones in the sample, around 87% were seen once. Study-wide findings and caveats: Measurement of T cell clonality placed uninvolved adjacent lung highest, above the level in tumor. Increased T cell density in blood showed an association with longer overall survival.

Concerning this clone itself: Its antigen is not identified.

The CDR3 has 14 residues. V gave up 3 bases and J gave up 4 bases; unmatched junction bases: 3. Looked up from germline, CDR1 is SEHNR and CDR2 is FQNEAQ (reference sequence). The sequence was collected from a male donor at least 60 years old with stage II lung adenocarcinoma. V is TRBV7-9 and J is TRBJ2-3, with 8 positions matching TRBD2. Sequenced here: peripheral blood mononuclear cells, sampled before any cancer treatment. The CDR3: CASSFGGAADTQYF. The CDR3 DNA sequence: TGTGCCAGCAGCTTCGGGGGGGCTGCAGATACGCAGTATTTT.